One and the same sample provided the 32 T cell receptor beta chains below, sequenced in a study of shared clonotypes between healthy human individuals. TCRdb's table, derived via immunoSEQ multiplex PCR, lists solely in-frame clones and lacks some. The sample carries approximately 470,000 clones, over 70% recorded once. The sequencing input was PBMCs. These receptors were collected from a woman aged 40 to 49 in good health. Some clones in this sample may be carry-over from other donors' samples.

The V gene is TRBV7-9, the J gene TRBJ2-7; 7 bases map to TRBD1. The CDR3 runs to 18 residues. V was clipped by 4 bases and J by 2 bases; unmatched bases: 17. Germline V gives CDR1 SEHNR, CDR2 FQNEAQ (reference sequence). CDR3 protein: CASSSADSGTDPTYEQYF. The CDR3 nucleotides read TGTGCCAGCAGCTCAGCCGACTCAGGGACAGACCCAACCTACGAGCAGTACTTC.

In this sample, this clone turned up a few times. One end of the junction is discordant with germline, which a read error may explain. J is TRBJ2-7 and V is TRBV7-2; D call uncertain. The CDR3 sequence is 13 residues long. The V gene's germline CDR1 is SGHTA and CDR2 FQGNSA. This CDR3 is CASSLTDGYGQYF. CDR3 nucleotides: TGTGCCAGCAGCTTAACCGACGGCTACGGGCAGTACTTC.

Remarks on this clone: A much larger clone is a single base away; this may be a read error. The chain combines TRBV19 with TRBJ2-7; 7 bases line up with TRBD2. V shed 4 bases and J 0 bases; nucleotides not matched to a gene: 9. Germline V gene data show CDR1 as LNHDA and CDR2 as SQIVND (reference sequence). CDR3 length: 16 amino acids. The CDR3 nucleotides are TGTGCCAGTAGTAGAGGGACTATCGGGAGCTCCTACGAGCAGTACTTC. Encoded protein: CASSRGTIGSSYEQYF.

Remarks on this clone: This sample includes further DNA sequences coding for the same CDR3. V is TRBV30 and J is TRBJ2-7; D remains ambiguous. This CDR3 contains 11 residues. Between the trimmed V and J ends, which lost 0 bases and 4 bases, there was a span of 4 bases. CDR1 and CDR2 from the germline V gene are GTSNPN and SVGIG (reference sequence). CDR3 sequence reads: CAWSVGYEQYF. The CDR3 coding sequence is TGTGCCTGGAGTGTGGGGTACGAGCAGTACTTC. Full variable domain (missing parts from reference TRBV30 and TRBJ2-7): SQTIHQWPATLVQPVGSPLSLECTVEGTSNPNLYWYRQAAGRGLQLLFYSVGIGQISSEVPQNLSASRPQDRQFILSSKKLLLSDSGFYLCAWSVGYEQYFGPGTRLTVT.

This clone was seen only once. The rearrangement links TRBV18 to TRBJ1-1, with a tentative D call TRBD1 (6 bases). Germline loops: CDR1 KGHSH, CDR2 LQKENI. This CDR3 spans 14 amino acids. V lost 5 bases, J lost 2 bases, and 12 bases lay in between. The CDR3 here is CASSNRDINTEAFF. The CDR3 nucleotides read TGTGCCAGCTCAAACCGGGACATAAACACTGAAGCTTTCTTT.

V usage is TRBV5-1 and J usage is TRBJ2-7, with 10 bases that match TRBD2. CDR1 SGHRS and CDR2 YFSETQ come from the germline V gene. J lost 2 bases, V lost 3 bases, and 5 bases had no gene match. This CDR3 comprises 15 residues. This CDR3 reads CASSSRTSGTYEQYF. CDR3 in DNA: TGCGCCAGCAGCTCCCGGACTAGCGGAACCTACGAGCAGTACTTC.

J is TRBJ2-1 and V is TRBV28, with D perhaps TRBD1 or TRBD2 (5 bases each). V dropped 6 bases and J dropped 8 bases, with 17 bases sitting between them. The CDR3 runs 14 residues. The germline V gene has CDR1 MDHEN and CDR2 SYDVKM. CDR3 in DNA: TGTGCCAGCAGCTCCCACGGTGGGACCTATGAGCAGTTCTTC. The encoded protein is CASSSHGGTYEQFF.

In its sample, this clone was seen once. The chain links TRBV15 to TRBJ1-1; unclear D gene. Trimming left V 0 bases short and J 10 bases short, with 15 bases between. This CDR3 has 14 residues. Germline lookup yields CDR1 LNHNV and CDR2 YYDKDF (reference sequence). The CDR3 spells CATSREPADPGAFF. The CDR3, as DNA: TGTGCCACCAGCAGAGAGCCGGCCGACCCAGGAGCTTTCTTT.

CDR3 region: CASTNWLAGSSGANVLTF. The CDR3 nucleotides read TGTGCCAGCACCAACTGGCTAGCGGGGAGCTCTGGGGCCAACGTCCTGACTTTC. V usage is TRBV7-9 and J usage is TRBJ2-6; 9 bases agree with TRBD2. Looked up from germline, CDR1 is SEHNR and CDR2 is FQNEAQ (reference sequence). V gave up 7 bases and J gave up 0 bases; unmatched junction bases: 10. The CDR3 covers 18 residues.

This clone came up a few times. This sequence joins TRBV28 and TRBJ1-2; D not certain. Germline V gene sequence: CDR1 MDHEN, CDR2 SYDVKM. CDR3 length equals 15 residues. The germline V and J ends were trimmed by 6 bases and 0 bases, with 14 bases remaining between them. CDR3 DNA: TGTGCCAGCAGGGACGATACACACCCTAACTATGGCTACACCTTC. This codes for CASRDDTHPNYGYTF.

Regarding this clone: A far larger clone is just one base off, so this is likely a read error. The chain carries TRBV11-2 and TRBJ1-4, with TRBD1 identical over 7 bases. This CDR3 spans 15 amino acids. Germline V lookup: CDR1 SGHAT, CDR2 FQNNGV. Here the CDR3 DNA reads TGTACCAGCAGCTTAAACAGGGGCGCAAATGAAAAACTGTTTTTT. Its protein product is CTSSLNRGANEKLFF.

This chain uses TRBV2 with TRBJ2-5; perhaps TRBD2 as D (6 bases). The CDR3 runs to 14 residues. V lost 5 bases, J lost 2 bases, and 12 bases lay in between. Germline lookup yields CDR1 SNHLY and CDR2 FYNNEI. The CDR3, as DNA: TGTGCCAGCAGTTGGGGCCGGGGGCAAGAGACCCAGTACTTC. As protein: CASSWGRGQETQYF.

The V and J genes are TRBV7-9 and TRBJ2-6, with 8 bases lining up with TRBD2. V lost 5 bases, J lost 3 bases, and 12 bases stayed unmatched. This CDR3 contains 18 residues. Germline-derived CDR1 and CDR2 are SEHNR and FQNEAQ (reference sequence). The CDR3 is CASSESGNSGNGANVLTF. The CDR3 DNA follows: TGTGCCAGCAGCGAAAGCGGTAATAGCGGGAATGGGGCCAACGTCCTGACTTTC.

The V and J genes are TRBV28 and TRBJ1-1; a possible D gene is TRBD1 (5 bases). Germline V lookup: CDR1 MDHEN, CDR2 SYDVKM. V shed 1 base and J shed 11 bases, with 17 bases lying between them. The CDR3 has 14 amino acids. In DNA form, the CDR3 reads TGTGCCAGCAGTTTATTGGTCGGGGGGGATGAGGCTTTCTTT. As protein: CASSLLVGGDEAFF.

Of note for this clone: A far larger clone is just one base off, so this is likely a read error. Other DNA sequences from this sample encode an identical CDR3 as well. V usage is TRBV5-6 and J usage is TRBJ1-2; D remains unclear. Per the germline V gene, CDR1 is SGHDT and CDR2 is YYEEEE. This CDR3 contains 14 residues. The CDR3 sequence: CASSLGPGWSGYTF. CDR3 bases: TGTGCCAGTAGCTTGGGCCCGGGTTGGAGTGGCTACACCTTC. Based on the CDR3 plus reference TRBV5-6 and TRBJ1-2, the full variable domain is DAGVTQSPTHLIKTRGQQVTLRCSPKSGHDTVSWYQQALGQGPQFIFQYYEEEERQRGNFPDRFSGHQFPNYSSELNVNALLLGDSALYLCASSLGPGWSGYTFGSGTRLTVV.

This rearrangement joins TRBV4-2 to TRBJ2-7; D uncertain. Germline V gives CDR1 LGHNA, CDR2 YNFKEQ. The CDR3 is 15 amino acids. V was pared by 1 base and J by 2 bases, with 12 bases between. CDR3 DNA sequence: TGTGCCAGCAGCCAAGTCGCCCTCCCTACCTACGAGCAGTACTTC. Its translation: CASSQVALPTYEQYF.

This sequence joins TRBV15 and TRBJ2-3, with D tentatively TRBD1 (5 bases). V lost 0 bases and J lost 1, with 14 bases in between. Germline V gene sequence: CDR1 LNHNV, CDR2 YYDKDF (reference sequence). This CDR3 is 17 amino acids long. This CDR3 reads CATSRDRLGQGTDTQYF. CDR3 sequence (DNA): TGTGCCACCAGCAGAGATCGTTTGGGGCAGGGCACAGATACGCAGTATTTT.

CDR3 DNA: TGTGCCAGCAGTGAAGCGCGGGGGGCGGGTCAGCCCCAGCATTTT. Translated, it gives CASSEARGAGQPQHF. The rearrangement uses TRBV7-9 and TRBJ1-5; maybe TRBD1 (6 bases). Trimming removed 6 bases at V and 6 bases at J, with 18 bases between. Germline CDR1 and CDR2: SEHNR and FQNEAQ (reference sequence). CDR3 length equals 15 residues.

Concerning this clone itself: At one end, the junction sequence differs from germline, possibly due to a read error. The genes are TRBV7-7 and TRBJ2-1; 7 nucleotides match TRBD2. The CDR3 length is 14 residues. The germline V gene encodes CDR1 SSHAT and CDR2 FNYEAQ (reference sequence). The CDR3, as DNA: TGTGCTAGCAGCCTTAGCGGGCCTTCCAATGAGCAGTTCTTC. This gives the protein CASSLSGPSNEQFF. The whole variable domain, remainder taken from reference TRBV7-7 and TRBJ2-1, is GAGVSQSPRYKVTKRGQDVTLRCDPISSHATLYWYQQALGQGPEFLTYFNYEAQPDKSGLPSDRFSAERPEGSISTLTIQRTEQRDSAMYRCASSLSGPSNEQFFGPGTRLTVL.

In DNA form, the CDR3 reads TGTGCCTGGAGTGACGAGGGGAGGACCGGGGAGCTGTTTTTT. This gives the protein CAWSDEGRTGELFF. The chain is built from TRBV30 and TRBJ2-2, with D perhaps TRBD2 (6 bases). The CDR3 has 14 residues. Trimming removed 1 base from V and 5 bases from J, with 11 bases in between. Germline CDR1 reads GTSNPN; CDR2 reads SVGIG (reference sequence).

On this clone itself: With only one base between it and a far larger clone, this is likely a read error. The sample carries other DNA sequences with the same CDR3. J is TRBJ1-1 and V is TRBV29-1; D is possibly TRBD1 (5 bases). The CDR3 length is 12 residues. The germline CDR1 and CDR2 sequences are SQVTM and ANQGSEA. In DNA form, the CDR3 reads TGCAGCGTTGAGCCGGGGGGAACTGAAGCTTTCTTC. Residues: CSVEPGGTEAFF.

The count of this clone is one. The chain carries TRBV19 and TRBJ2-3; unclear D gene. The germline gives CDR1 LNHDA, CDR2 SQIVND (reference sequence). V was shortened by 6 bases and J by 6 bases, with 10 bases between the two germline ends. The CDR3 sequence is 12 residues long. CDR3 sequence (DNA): TGTGCCAGTAGCCCGAGGCTGGATACGCAGTATTTT. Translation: CASSPRLDTQYF.

The CDR3 DNA reads as TGCAGCGTTATTTACTCTAGCACAGATACGCAGTATTTT. Translating it yields CSVIYSSTDTQYF. This chain uses TRBV29-1 with TRBJ2-3; D is undetermined. The germline gives CDR1 SQVTM, CDR2 ANQGSEA. Trimming pared 5 bases from V and 0 bases from J, leaving 9 bases between. The CDR3 is 13 amino acids.

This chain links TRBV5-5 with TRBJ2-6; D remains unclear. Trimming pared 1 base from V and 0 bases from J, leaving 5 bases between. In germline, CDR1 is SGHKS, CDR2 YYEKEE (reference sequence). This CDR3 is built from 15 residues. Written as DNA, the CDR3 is TGTGCCAGCAGCTTGCTGGTCTCTGGGGCCAACGTCCTGACTTTC. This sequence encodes CASSLLVSGANVLTF.

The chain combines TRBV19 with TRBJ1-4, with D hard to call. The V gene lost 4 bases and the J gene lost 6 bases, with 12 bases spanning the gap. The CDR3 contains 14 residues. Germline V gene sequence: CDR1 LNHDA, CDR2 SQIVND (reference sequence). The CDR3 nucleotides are TGTGCCAGTAGTACCCACCGGGATTATGAAAAACTGTTTTTT. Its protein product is CASSTHRDYEKLFF.

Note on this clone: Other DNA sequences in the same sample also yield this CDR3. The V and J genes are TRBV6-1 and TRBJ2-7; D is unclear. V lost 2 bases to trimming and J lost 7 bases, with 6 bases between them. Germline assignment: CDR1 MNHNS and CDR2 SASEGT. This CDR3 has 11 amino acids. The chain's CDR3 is CASSEWGEQYF. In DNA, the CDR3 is TGTGCCAGCAGTGAATGGGGTGAGCAGTACTTC.

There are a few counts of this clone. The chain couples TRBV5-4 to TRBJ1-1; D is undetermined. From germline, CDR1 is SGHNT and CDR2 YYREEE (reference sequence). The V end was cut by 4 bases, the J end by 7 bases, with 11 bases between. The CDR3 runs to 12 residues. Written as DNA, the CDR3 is TGTGCCAGCAGCCTGCACACTGGTGAAGCTTTCTTT. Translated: CASSLHTGEAFF.

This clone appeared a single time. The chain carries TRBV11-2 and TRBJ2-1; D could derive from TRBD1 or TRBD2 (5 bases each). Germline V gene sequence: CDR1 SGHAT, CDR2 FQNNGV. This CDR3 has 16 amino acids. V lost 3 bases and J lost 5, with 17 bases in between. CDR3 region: CASSFYGTQINNEQFF. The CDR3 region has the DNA TGTGCCAGCAGCTTCTACGGGACGCAAATTAACAATGAGCAGTTCTTC. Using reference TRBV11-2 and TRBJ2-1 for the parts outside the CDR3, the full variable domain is EAGVAQSPRYKIIEKRQSVAFWCNPISGHATLYWYQQILGQGPKLLIQFQNNGVVDDSQLPKDRFSAERLKGVDSTLKIQPAKLEDSAVYLCASSFYGTQINNEQFFGPGTRLTVL.

The CDR3 DNA is TGTGCCAGCAGCTTTGGGGCTCTAAAGTATGGCTACACCTTC. Residues: CASSFGALKYGYTF. The V gene is TRBV7-9, the J gene TRBJ1-2; the D gene is possibly TRBD1 (5 bases). The CDR3 is made up of 14 amino acids. The germline V gene encodes CDR1 SEHNR and CDR2 FQNEAQ (reference sequence). V lost 3 bases, J lost 5 bases, and 13 bases lay in between.

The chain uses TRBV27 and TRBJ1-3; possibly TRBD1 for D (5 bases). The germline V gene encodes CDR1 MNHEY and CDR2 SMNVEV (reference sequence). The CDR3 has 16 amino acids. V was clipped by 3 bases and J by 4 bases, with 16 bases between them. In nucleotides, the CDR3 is TGTGCCAGCAGTTTTGCAGGGTTCGGCGGAGGAAACACCATATATTTT. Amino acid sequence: CASSFAGFGGGNTIYF.

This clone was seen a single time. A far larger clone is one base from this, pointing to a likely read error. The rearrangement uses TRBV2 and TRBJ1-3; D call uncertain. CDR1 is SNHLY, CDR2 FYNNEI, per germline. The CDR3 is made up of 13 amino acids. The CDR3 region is CATQARSGNTICF. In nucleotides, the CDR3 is TGTGCCACCCAGGCCCGCTCTGGAAACACCATATGTTTT.

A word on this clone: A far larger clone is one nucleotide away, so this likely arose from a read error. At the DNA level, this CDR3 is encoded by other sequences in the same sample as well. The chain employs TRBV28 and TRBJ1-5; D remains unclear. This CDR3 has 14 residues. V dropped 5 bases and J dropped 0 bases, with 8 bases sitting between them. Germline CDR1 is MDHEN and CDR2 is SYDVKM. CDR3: CASSTGFSNQPQHF. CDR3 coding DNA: TGTGCCAGCAGTACCGGTTTTAGCAATCAGCCCCAGCATTTT.